The 21 T cell receptor beta chains given below trace back to one sample, sequenced in a study of T cell changes during pregnancy in multiple sclerosis. The repertoire was sequenced with immunoSEQ multiplex PCR; TCRdb's copy has only in-frame clones and lacks some. In the table there are around 80,000 clones, about 91% of which are singletons. Sample: peripheral blood, taken before pregnancy. The receptors stem from a female donor with multiple sclerosis, enrolled in a pregnancy study.

The chain couples TRBV6-6 to TRBJ2-7; D unclear. The CDR3 extends over 15 amino acids. Germline assignment: CDR1 MNHNY and CDR2 SVGAGI (reference sequence). V gave up 6 bases and J gave up 4 bases, with 19 bases separating them. The CDR3 DNA follows: TGTGCCAGCAGCAGGTCGTCAGGTCTTGGGTACGAGCAGTACTTC. Its protein product is CASSRSSGLGYEQYF.

V usage is TRBV30 and J usage is TRBJ1-3; TRBD1 agrees at 7 bases. Germline V gene lookup returns CDR1 GTSNPN and CDR2 SVGIG (reference sequence). The CDR3 sequence is 14 residues long. The V and J ends lost 4 bases and 5 bases, in that order; junction bases with no gene match: 8. The CDR3 loop is CAWNLKDRRNTIYF. The CDR3 DNA reads as TGTGCCTGGAATCTCAAGGACAGGCGAAACACCATATATTTT.

Only one count was recorded for this clone. CDR3 DNA: TGTGCCAGCAGATGGACAGGTAGAGACTATGGCTACACCTTC. This translates into CASRWTGRDYGYTF. The rearrangement links TRBV6-5 to TRBJ1-2; 7 bases are a match to TRBD1. J was trimmed by 3 bases and V by 6 bases; bases with no gene match: 7. The CDR3 totals 14 residues. The germline CDR1 and CDR2 sequences are MNHEY and SVGAGI.

This chain uses TRBV5-1 with TRBJ2-3; weak D call: TRBD2 (6 bases). V lost 6 bases to trimming and J lost 4 bases, with 15 bases between them. The germline V gene has CDR1 SGHRS and CDR2 YFSETQ. The CDR3 runs 14 residues. As DNA, the CDR3 is TGCGCCAGCAAGGGAGCGGGTGTGGCAGATACGCAGTATTTT. Residues: CASKGAGVADTQYF. Supplemented by reference TRBV5-1 and TRBJ2-3, the full variable domain reads KAGVTQTPRYLIKTRGQQVTLSCSPISGHRSVSWYQQTPGQGLQFLFEYFSETQRNKGNFPGRFSGRQFSNSRSEMNVSTLELGDSALYLCASKGAGVADTQYFGPGTRLTVL.

The rearrangement uses TRBV11-2 and TRBJ2-2; D call uncertain. V lost 1 base to trimming and J lost 5 bases, with 8 bases between them. This CDR3 spans 14 amino acids. The germline CDR1 and CDR2 sequences are SGHAT and FQNNGV. The CDR3 region is CASSLVESTGELFF. The CDR3 DNA sequence: TGTGCCAGCAGCTTAGTTGAGTCGACCGGGGAGCTGTTTTTT.

The genes are TRBV9 and TRBJ1-4; D is perhaps TRBD1 (6 bases). Trimming shortened V by 3 bases and J by 8 bases, and 17 bases separated the two germline ends. Germline loops: CDR1 SGDLS, CDR2 YYNGEE. The CDR3 is 15 amino acids. The CDR3 protein is CASSAQGGFGEKLFF. DNA for the CDR3: TGTGCCAGCAGCGCCCAAGGGGGATTCGGGGAAAAACTGTTTTTT.

The chain links TRBV4-2 to TRBJ2-7; D might be TRBD2 (5 bases). Germline V gene lookup returns CDR1 LGHNA and CDR2 YNFKEQ. This CDR3 contains 15 residues. Trimming shortened V by 0 bases and J by 2 bases, and 11 bases separated the two germline ends. CDR3 amino acids: CASSQDLTGAYEQYF. In DNA form, the CDR3 reads TGTGCCAGCAGCCAAGATCTGACCGGGGCCTACGAGCAGTACTTC.

The rearrangement uses TRBV18 and TRBJ2-5; D remains unclear. V was clipped by 5 bases and J by 6 bases, with 4 bases between them. This CDR3 is 10 amino acids long. Germline V gene sequence: CDR1 KGHSH, CDR2 LQKENI. The CDR3 loop is CASSGQTQYF. DNA for the CDR3: TGTGCCAGCTCAGGCCAGACCCAGTACTTC. The full variable domain, with the rest looked up from reference TRBV18 and TRBJ2-5, is NAGVMQNPRHLVRRRGQEARLRCSPMKGHSHVYWYRQLPEEGLKFMVYLQKENIIDESGMPKERFSAEFPKEGPSILRIQQVVRGDSAAYFCASSGQTQYFGPGTRLLVL.

In DNA, the CDR3 is TGTGCCAGCAGCTCCCGACTAGCCTCTTTCACAGATACGCAGTATTTT. As protein: CASSSRLASFTDTQYF. The genes are TRBV27 and TRBJ2-3, with 7 bases lining up with TRBD2. V was pared by 6 bases and J by 2 bases, with 11 bases of the junction left unmatched. Germline-derived CDR1 and CDR2 are MNHEY and SMNVEV (reference sequence). The CDR3 loop spans 16 amino acids.

This rearrangement joins TRBV9 to TRBJ2-3, with 8 bases fitting TRBD2. This CDR3 has 15 residues. Per the germline V gene, CDR1 is SGDLS and CDR2 is YYNGEE. J gave up 4 bases and V 2 bases, and 6 bases lay outside the gene matches. CDR3 protein: CASSVSGDFPDTQYF. CDR3 DNA: TGTGCCAGCAGCGTTAGCGGGGACTTTCCAGATACGCAGTATTTT.

The gene calls are TRBV7-2 and TRBJ1-5; D remains ambiguous. Deletions cut 5 bases from V and 2 bases from J, with 10 bases between. CDR3 length: 14 amino acids. Germline values: CDR1 SGHTA, CDR2 FQGNSA. The CDR3 coding sequence is TGTGCCAGCAGCCGCCTCACAGGCAATCAGCCCCAGCATTTT. As protein: CASSRLTGNQPQHF.

V gene TRBV9 combines with J gene TRBJ2-2, with D tentatively TRBD2 (6 bases). Trimming left V 4 bases short and J 1 base short, with 11 bases between. The CDR3 consists of 15 residues. CDR1 and CDR2 (germline): SGDLS, YYNGEE. Here the CDR3 DNA reads TGTGCCAGCAGCCCGCACGGGGGGAACACCGGGGAGCTGTTTTTT. It yields the protein CASSPHGGNTGELFF.

V usage is TRBV30 and J usage is TRBJ2-1, with TRBD2 identical over 9 bases. Germline assignment: CDR1 GTSNPN and CDR2 SVGIG (reference sequence). This CDR3 is 16 amino acids long. J gave up 6 bases and V 0 bases, and 9 bases lay outside the gene matches. The CDR3 DNA reads as TGTGCCTGGAGTGTACGGGAGCGGGGGGTGGGCAATGAGCAGTTCTTC. Its protein is CAWSVRERGVGNEQFF.

The gene calls are TRBV9 and TRBJ2-3; TRBD2 matches 11 bases. V dropped 5 bases and J dropped 0; count of bases not matched to a gene: 11. This CDR3 comprises 18 residues. The germline V gene has CDR1 SGDLS and CDR2 YYNGEE. The CDR3: CASRGGLAEQSSTDTQYF. CDR3 nucleotides: TGTGCCAGCAGGGGGGGACTAGCGGAACAATCTAGCACAGATACGCAGTATTTT.

The rearrangement uses TRBV5-6 and TRBJ2-5, with 14 positions matching TRBD2. CDR3 length equals 17 residues. Trimming removed 4 bases from V and 5 bases from J; junction bases left unmatched: 10. Germline V lookup: CDR1 SGHDT, CDR2 YYEEEE. In DNA form, the CDR3 reads TGTGCCAGCAGCAGACTAGCGGGGGGGTCCGTGCGGGAGACCCAGTACTTC. It translates to CASSRLAGGSVRETQYF.

The chain carries TRBV7-3 and TRBJ1-3, with D possibly being TRBD1 (6 bases). Germline V gives CDR1 SGHTA, CDR2 FQGTGA. V was cut by 5 bases and J by 0 bases, with 11 bases left in between. CDR3 size: 15 residues. The CDR3 sequence is CASSQDSNSGNTIYF. CDR3 DNA sequence: TGTGCCAGCAGCCAGGACAGTAACTCTGGAAACACCATATATTTT.

The count of this clone is one. This chain connects TRBV30 to TRBJ2-7, with D possibly TRBD2 on 6 matching bases. The CDR3 is made up of 13 amino acids. Germline CDR1 and CDR2: GTSNPN and SVGIG (reference sequence). Trimming left V 4 bases short and J 5 bases short, with 15 bases between. CDR3 bases: TGTGCCTGGAACGCCTCCCCGGGAGACGAGCAGTACTTC. This encodes CAWNASPGDEQYF.

V and J are TRBV19 and TRBJ1-1, with 7 bases fitting TRBD1. V dropped 8 bases and J dropped 0; count of bases not matched to a gene: 6. Germline V CDR1 and CDR2: LNHDA, SQIVND (reference sequence). This CDR3 comprises 14 residues. Here the CDR3 reads CASYRGGLNTEAFF. As DNA, the CDR3 is TGTGCCAGTTACAGGGGAGGCTTGAACACTGAAGCTTTCTTT.

CDR3 in amino acids: CASSTTGGVSYTF. The CDR3, as DNA: TGTGCCAGTAGTACGACAGGGGGCGTCAGCTACACCTTC. The chain carries TRBV19 and TRBJ1-2; 10 positions match TRBD1. Germline CDR1 reads LNHDA; CDR2 reads SQIVND (reference sequence). V shed 4 bases and J 9 bases; nucleotides not matched to a gene: 5. This CDR3 is built from 13 residues.

The V and J genes are TRBV30 and TRBJ1-6; a possible D gene is TRBD1 (5 bases). Germline lookup yields CDR1 GTSNPN and CDR2 SVGIG (reference sequence). This CDR3 region has 13 residues. Trimming removed 7 bases at V and 7 bases at J, with 14 bases between. CDR3 DNA sequence: TGTGCCTTACGCGGGACTGGGAATTCACCCCTCCACTTT. Amino acid sequence: CALRGTGNSPLHF.

Here the CDR3 DNA reads TGTGCCAGCAGCGCCGGGACAGGGATAGGAGAAAAACTGTTTTTT. This translates into CASSAGTGIGEKLFF. The chain uses TRBV9 and TRBJ1-4, with 9 bases fitting TRBD1. The CDR3 is 15 residues long. CDR1 SGDLS and CDR2 YYNGEE come from the germline V gene. Trimming cost V 3 bases and J 8 bases; bases outside gene matches: 8.